The rows below give T cell receptor beta chains drawn from one sample of a study of relationships among human T cell subsets. TCRdb processed the multiplex PCR reads anew with MiXCR; each CDR3 protein has one entry. The sample has around 15,000 distinct CDR3 sequences; about 56% are singletons. Sequences were obtained from total T cells sorted from blood. The source of these receptors is a middle-aged man in good health. CDR3s include the opening cysteine and the closing phenylalanine or tryptophan. The order of the fields is V gene, D gene, clone size, J gene, CDR3 DNA, CDR3 protein. A D gene is named only where the DNA matches it firmly. Size is omitted from some rows. Given values are once, few, many or a class for expanded clones.

TRBV10-3	NA	NA	TRBJ2-3	TGTGCCATCAGTGCTTACGGTAGCACAGATACGCAGTATTTT	CAISAYGSTDTQYF
TRBV20-1	NA	few	TRBJ2-4	TGCAGTGCCGAACAAGCCCCCGTAGACATTCAGTACTTC	CSAEQAPVDIQYF
TRBV14	NA	NA	TRBJ2-7	TGTGCCAGCAGCCAAGGTGGACTCCTCCCTGGTGGCGAGCAGTACTTC	CASSQGGLLPGGEQYF
TRBV20-1	NA	NA	TRBJ2-1	TGCAGTGCTTCCTCCGGGACGGTGTCCTACAATGAGCAGTTCTTC	CSASSGTVSYNEQFF
TRBV29-1	NA	NA	TRBJ2-1	TGCAGCGTCGAGACTAGTGGAGGGCCTTACAATGAGCAGTTCTTC	CSVETSGGPYNEQFF
TRBV5-1	NA	NA	TRBJ2-2	TGCGCCAGCAGCTTTGAAGGGAACACCGGGGAGCTGTTTTTT	CASSFEGNTGELFF
TRBV13	NA	NA	TRBJ1-1	TGTGCCAGCAGCCCCCAGGGAGGGGGGACTGAAGCTTTCTTT	CASSPQGGGTEAFF
TRBV27	TRBD1	NA	TRBJ1-1	TGTGCCAGCATGAAACCAGGGGGCCAGGACACTGAAGCTTTCTTT	CASMKPGGQDTEAFF
TRBV2	NA	NA	TRBJ2-3	TGTGCCAGCAGTGAAAACAGGGCTGGGGCAGATACGCAGTATTTT	CASSENRAGADTQYF
TRBV30	NA	few	TRBJ1-1	TGTGCCTGGAGTGTAATGGGGAAAGCTTTCTTT	CAWSVMGKAFF
TRBV7-9	NA	NA	TRBJ2-1	TGTGCCAGCAGCTTAACTTCCGCGCTTACCTACAATGAGCAGTTCTTC	CASSLTSALTYNEQFF
TRBV11-2	TRBD1	NA	TRBJ2-3	TGTGCCAGCATGCCGGGACAGCGGCCAGATACGCAGTATTTT	CASMPGQRPDTQYF
TRBV27	TRBD2	NA	TRBJ2-1	TGTGCCAGCAGATCAATTCGGGGGGACTCCTACAATGAGCAGTTCTTC	CASRSIRGDSYNEQFF
TRBV21-1	NA	few	TRBJ1-1	TGTGCCAGCAGCCTTCGGGGGACTGAAGCTTTCTTT	CASSLRGTEAFF
TRBV11-3	TRBD1	NA	TRBJ1-1	TGTGCCAGCAGCTTAGAAACAGGGGCTCCGGCTTTCTTT	CASSLETGAPAFF
TRBV2	NA	NA	TRBJ2-3	TGTGCCAGCAGGGGCGACGCGGGGCGAAGAGATACGCAGTATTTT	CASRGDAGRRDTQYF
TRBV29-1	NA	NA	TRBJ2-3	TGCAGCGTTGAAAGACAGAAGGGCACAGATACGCAGTATTTT	CSVERQKGTDTQYF
TRBV11-1	NA	NA	TRBJ2-7	TGTGCCAGCAGTCTTAGGGGCCAGTCCAACTACGAGCAGTACTTC	CASSLRGQSNYEQYF
TRBV27	TRBD2	NA	TRBJ2-7	TGTGCCAGCAGTTCCCGGGGGGGACCCTACGAGCAGTACTTC	CASSSRGGPYEQYF
TRBV27	TRBD2	NA	TRBJ2-1	TGTGCCAGCAGTCGCACAGCGGGAGGTAACAATGAGCAGTTCTTC	CASSRTAGGNNEQFF
TRBV4-1	NA	NA	TRBJ1-1	TGCGCCAGCAGCCAAGTTTGGGGGAGGGACACTGAAGCTTTCTTT	CASSQVWGRDTEAFF
TRBV6-6	TRBD1	NA	TRBJ2-7	TGTGCCAGCAAGGGGGGCTGGACGGGACAGGGCAATTACGAGCAGTACTTC	CASKGGWTGQGNYEQYF
TRBV28	TRBD1	NA	TRBJ1-5	TGTGCCAGCAGTCCATGGACAGGGGGAATGTCGCCCCGGCATTTT	CASSPWTGGMSPRHF
TRBV11-1	TRBD1	NA	TRBJ2-5	TGTGCCAGCACCTCTCCCCAGGGGGCAAGAGAGACCCAGTACTTC	CASTSPQGARETQYF
TRBV20-1	TRBD1	NA	TRBJ1-1	TGCAGTGCTAGAGTCCCCGTCACAGGGGGATGGGGGGACACTGAAGCTTTCTTT	CSARVPVTGGWGDTEAFF
TRBV4-1	TRBD1	NA	TRBJ2-1	TGCGCCAGCAGCCCACGCAGGGGGAACTACAATGAGCAGTTCTTC	CASSPRRGNYNEQFF
TRBV5-1	NA	few	TRBJ2-7	TGCGCCAGCAGCTTGGATCCAGGGGACGAGCAGTACTTC	CASSLDPGDEQYF
TRBV20-1	TRBD2	NA	TRBJ2-7	TGCAGTGGGAGTCTAGCGGCCTACGAGCAGTACTTC	CSGSLAAYEQYF
TRBV5-1	TRBD1	NA	TRBJ2-3	TGCGCCAGCAGCTTCTCGGGACAGGGCACAGATACGCAGTATTTT	CASSFSGQGTDTQYF
TRBV29-1	NA	NA	TRBJ1-1	TGCAGCGTTTTCCAGACCAACACTGAAGCTTTCTTT	CSVFQTNTEAFF
TRBV27	NA	NA	TRBJ1-2	TGTGCCAGCAGGGCAGTGGCAGGCCTCATCGGCTACACCTTC	CASRAVAGLIGYTF
TRBV12-3/TRBV12-4	NA	few	TRBJ2-1	TGTGCCAGCAGTCCCCGGTGGGAGGGGGCCGATGAGCAGTTCTTC	CASSPRWEGADEQFF
TRBV12-3/TRBV12-4	NA	NA	TRBJ2-1	TGTGCCAGCAGTTACCGACAGGTGACGGGGAATGAGCAGTTCTTC	CASSYRQVTGNEQFF
TRBV19	NA	few	TRBJ2-7	TGTGCCAGTAGTATGGGGGGCCGCTACGAGCAGTACTTC	CASSMGGRYEQYF
TRBV5-1	TRBD2	NA	TRBJ2-7	TGCGCCAGCAGTCCCCTAGCGGGGGTTTCCTACGAGCAGTACTTC	CASSPLAGVSYEQYF
TRBV12-3/TRBV12-4	TRBD1	NA	TRBJ2-7	TGTGCCAGCAGTACCAGACAGGGGCGCTCCTACGAGCAGTACTTC	CASSTRQGRSYEQYF
TRBV20-1	TRBD2	NA	TRBJ2-4	TGCAGTACTAGTACTAGCGGGGGGGAAGGAAACATTCAGTACTTC	CSTSTSGGEGNIQYF
TRBV6-4	TRBD2	NA	TRBJ2-1	TGTGCCAGCAGTGAAGGGACTAGCTTTGCTGAGCAGTTCTTC	CASSEGTSFAEQFF
TRBV12-3/TRBV12-4	NA	few	TRBJ2-1	TGTGCCAGCAGTTTAGGTTACAGGGTTAACAATGAGCAGTTCTTC	CASSLGYRVNNEQFF
TRBV11-2	NA	NA	TRBJ2-1	TGTGCCAGCAGCCCCGGGACTCCCTACCTCGATGAGCAGTTCTTC	CASSPGTPYLDEQFF
TRBV29-1	TRBD1	NA	TRBJ1-2	TGCAGCGTGGGGACAGGTGAGGGCTACACCTTC	CSVGTGEGYTF
TRBV28	TRBD1	NA	TRBJ1-1	TGTGCCAGCAGTGGAACAGGGGAGGGTGACACTGAAGCTTTCTTT	CASSGTGEGDTEAFF
TRBV6-5	TRBD2	NA	TRBJ2-7	TGTGCCAGCAGAGGGACTAGCGGGAACTCCTACGAGCAGTACTTC	CASRGTSGNSYEQYF
TRBV20-1	NA	NA	TRBJ2-1	TGCAGTGCTAGAGGGACGATAGATGTTGAGCAGTTCTTC	CSARGTIDVEQFF
TRBV28	TRBD2	NA	TRBJ2-1	TGTGCCAGCAGTCAAAGGACTAGCGATTATGAGCAGTTCTTC	CASSQRTSDYEQFF